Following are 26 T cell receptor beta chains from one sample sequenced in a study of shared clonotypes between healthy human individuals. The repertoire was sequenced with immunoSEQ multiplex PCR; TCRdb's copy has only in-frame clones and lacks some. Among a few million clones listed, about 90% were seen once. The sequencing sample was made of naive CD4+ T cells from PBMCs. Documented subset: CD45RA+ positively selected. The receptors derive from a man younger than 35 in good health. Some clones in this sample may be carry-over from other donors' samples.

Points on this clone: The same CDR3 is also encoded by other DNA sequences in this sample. The CDR3 DNA follows: TGTGCCACCAGCAGAGCCGGGGGGCTGAACACCGGGGAGCTGTTTTTT. Translated: CATSRAGGLNTGELFF. The V call is TRBV15, the J call TRBJ2-2, with a possible D match to TRBD2 (7 bases). Between the trimmed V and J ends, which lost 1 base and 1 base, there was a span of 10 bases. This CDR3 contains 16 residues. Germline-derived CDR1 and CDR2 are LNHNV and YYDKDF (reference sequence). Using reference TRBV15 and TRBJ2-2 for the parts outside the CDR3, the full variable domain is DAMVIQNPRYQVTQFGKPVTLSCSQTLNHNVMYWYQQKSSQAPKLLFHYYDKDFNNEADTPDNFQSRRPNTSFCFLDIRSPGLGDTAMYLCATSRAGGLNTGELFFGEGSRLTVL.

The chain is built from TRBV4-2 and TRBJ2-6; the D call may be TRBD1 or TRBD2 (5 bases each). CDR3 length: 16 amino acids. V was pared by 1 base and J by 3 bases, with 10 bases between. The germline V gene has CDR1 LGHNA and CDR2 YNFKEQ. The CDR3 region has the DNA TGTGCCAGCAGCCAAGCCTCTGGGGGTGGGGCCAACGTCCTGACTTTC. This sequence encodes CASSQASGGGANVLTF.

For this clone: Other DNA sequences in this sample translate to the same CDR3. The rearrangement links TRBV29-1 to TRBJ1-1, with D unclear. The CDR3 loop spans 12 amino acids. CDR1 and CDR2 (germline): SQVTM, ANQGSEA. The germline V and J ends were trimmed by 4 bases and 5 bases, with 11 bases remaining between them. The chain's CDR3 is CSVGGPGTEAFF. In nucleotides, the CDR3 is TGCAGCGTTGGTGGACCTGGGACTGAAGCTTTCTTT. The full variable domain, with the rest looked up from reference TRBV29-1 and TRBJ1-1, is SAVISQKPSRDICQRGTSLTIQCQVDSQVTMMFWYRQQPGQSLTLIATANQGSEATYESGFVIDKFPISRPNLTFSTLTVSNMSPEDSSIYLCSVGGPGTEAFFGQGTRLTVV.

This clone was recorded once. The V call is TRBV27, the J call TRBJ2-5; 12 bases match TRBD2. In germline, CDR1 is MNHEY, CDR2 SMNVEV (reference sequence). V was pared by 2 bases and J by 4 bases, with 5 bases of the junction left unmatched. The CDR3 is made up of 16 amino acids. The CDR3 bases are TGTGCCAGCAGTTTACTAGCGGGAGGGCCCTCAGAGACCCAGTACTTC. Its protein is CASSLLAGGPSETQYF.

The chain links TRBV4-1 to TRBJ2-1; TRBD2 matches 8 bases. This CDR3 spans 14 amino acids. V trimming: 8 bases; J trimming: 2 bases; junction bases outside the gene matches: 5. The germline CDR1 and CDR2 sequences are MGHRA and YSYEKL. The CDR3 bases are TGCGCCAGCGGTAGCGGGAAGGCCTACAATGAGCAGTTCTTC. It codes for CASGSGKAYNEQFF.

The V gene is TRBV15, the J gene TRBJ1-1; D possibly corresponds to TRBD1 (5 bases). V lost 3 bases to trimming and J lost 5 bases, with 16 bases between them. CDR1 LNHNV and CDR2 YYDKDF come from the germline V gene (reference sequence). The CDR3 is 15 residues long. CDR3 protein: CATSSNPGLGTEAFF. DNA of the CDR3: TGTGCCACCAGCAGCAATCCGGGACTGGGGACTGAAGCTTTCTTT.

The chain's CDR3 is CASSLEGQVYGYTF. In nucleotides, the CDR3 is TGCGCCAGCAGCTTGGAGGGGCAGGTCTATGGCTACACCTTC. V usage is TRBV5-1 and J usage is TRBJ1-2; D is possibly TRBD1 (5 bases). CDR1 and CDR2 (germline): SGHRS, YFSETQ. The V and J ends lost 0 bases and 4 bases respectively, with 10 bases between them. CDR3 length: 14 amino acids.

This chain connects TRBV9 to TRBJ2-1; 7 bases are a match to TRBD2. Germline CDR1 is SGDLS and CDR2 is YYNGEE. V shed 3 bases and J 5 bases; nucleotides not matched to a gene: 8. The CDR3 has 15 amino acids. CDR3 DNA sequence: TGTGCCAGCAGCGGGGGGTCTAGCGGCCACAATGAGCAGTTCTTC. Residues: CASSGGSSGHNEQFF.

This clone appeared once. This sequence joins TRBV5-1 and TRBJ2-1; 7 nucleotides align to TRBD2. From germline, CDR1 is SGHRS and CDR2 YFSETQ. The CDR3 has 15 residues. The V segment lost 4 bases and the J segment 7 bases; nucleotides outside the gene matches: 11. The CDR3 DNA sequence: TGCGCCAGCAGCCTTGAAAGCGGGACGTGGAATGAGCAGTTCTTC. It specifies CASSLESGTWNEQFF.

The CDR3 sequence is CASRRQAEETQYF. As DNA, the CDR3 is TGTGCCAGCAGGAGGCAGGCGGAAGAGACCCAGTACTTC. The V gene is TRBV28, the J gene TRBJ2-5; D call uncertain. With 6 bases removed from V and 3 bases from J, the gap between germline ends came to 11 bases. The CDR3 extends over 13 amino acids. Germline values: CDR1 MDHEN, CDR2 SYDVKM.

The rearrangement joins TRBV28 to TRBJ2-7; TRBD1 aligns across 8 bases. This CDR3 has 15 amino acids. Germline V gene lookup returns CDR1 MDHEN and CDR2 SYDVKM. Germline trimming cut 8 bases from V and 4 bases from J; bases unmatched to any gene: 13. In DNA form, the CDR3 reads TGTGCCAGCTCCCGTCTGACAGGGGCCGGGTACGAGCAGTACTTC. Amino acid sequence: CASSRLTGAGYEQYF.

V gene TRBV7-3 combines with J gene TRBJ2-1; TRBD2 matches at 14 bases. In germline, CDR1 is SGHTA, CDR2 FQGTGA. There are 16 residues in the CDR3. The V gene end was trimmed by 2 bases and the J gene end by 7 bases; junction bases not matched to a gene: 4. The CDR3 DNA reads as TGTGCCAGCAGCTTATTGGGACTAGCGGGAGCAAATGAGCAGTTCTTC. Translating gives CASSLLGLAGANEQFF.

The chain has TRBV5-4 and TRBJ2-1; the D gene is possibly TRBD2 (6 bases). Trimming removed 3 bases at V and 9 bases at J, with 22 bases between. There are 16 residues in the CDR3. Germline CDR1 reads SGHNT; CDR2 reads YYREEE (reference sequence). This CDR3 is CASSSYNSGLSGEQFF. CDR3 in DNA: TGTGCCAGCAGCTCCTACAATTCGGGACTGTCGGGTGAGCAGTTCTTC.

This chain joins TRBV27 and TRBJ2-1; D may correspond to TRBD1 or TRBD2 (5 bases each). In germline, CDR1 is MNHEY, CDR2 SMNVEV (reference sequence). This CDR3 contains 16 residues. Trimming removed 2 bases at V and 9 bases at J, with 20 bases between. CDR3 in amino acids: CASSLVSVRDGGEQFF. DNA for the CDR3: TGTGCCAGCAGTTTAGTCTCAGTTCGGGATGGGGGTGAGCAGTTCTTC.

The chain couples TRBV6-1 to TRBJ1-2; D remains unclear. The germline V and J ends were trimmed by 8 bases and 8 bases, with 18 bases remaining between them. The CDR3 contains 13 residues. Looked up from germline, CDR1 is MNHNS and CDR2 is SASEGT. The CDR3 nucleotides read TGTGCCAGCGGGGTCTGGGTAGGTCTGGGCTACACCTTC. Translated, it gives CASGVWVGLGYTF.

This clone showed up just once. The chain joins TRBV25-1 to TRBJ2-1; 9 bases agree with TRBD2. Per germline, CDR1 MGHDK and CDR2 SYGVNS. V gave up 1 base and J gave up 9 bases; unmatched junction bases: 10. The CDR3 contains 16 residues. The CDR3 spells CASSEWAGGRSGEQFF. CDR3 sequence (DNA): TGTGCCAGCAGTGAATGGGCGGGAGGGAGGTCAGGTGAGCAGTTCTTC.

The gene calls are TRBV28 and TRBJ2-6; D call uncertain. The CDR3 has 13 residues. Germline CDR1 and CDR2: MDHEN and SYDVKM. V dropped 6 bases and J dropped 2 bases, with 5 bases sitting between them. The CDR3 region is CASRQTGANVLTF. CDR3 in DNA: TGTGCCAGCAGACAGACTGGGGCCAACGTCCTGACTTTC.

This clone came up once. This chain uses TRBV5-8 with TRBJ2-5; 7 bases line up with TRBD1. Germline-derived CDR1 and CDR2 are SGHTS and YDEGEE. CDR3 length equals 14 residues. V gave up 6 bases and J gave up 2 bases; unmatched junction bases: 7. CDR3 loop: CASNLGQPQETQYF. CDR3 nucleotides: TGTGCCAGCAACCTGGGACAGCCGCAAGAGACCCAGTACTTC.

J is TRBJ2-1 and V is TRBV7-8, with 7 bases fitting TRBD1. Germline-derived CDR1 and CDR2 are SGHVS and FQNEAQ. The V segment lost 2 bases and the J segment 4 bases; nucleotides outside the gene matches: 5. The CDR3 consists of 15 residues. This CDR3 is CASSLFRDRYNEQFF. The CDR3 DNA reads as TGTGCCAGCAGCTTATTCCGGGACAGATACAATGAGCAGTTCTTC.

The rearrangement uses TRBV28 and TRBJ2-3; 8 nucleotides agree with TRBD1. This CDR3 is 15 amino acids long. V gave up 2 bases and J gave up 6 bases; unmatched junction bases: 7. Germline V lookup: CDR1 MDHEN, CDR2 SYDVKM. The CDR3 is CASSLLDRAADTQYF. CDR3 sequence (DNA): TGTGCCAGCAGTTTACTGGACAGGGCGGCGGATACGCAGTATTTT.

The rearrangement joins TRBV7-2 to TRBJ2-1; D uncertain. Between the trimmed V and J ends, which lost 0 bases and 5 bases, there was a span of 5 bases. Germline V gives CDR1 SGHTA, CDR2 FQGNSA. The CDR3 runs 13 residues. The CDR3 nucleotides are TGTGCCAGCAGCTTAGCAGAGAACAATGAGCAGTTCTTC. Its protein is CASSLAENNEQFF.

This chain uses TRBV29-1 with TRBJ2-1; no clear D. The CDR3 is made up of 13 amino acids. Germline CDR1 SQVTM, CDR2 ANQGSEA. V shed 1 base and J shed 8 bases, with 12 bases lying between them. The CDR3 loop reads CSVEGLTRDEQFF. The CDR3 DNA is TGCAGCGTTGAAGGGCTAACACGGGATGAGCAGTTCTTC.

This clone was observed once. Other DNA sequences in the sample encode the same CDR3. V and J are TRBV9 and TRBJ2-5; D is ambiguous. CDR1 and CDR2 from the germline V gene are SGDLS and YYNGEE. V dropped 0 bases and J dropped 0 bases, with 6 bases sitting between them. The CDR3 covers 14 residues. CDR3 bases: TGTGCCAGCAGCGTAGCTGGGTACCAAGAGACCCAGTACTTC. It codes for CASSVAGYQETQYF.

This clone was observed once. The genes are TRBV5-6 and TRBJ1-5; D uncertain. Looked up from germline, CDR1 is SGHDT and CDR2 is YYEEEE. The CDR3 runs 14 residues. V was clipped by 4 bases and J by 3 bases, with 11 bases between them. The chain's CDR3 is CASSVREFNQPQHF. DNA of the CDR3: TGTGCCAGCAGCGTTAGGGAGTTCAATCAGCCCCAGCATTTT.

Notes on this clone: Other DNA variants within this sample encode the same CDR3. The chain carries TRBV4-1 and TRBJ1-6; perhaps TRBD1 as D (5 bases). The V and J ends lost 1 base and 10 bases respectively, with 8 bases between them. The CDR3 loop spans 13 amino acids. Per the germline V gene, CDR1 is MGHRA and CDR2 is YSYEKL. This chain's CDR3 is CASSQGGESPLHF. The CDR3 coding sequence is TGCGCCAGCAGCCAAGGGGGGGAATCACCCCTCCACTTT.

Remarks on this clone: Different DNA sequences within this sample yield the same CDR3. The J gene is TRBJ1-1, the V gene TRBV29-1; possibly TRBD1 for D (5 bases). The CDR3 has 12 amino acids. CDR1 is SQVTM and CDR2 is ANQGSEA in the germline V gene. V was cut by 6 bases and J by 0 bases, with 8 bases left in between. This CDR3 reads CSVRDLNTEAFF. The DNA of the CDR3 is TGCAGCGTCAGGGATTTGAACACTGAAGCTTTCTTT.